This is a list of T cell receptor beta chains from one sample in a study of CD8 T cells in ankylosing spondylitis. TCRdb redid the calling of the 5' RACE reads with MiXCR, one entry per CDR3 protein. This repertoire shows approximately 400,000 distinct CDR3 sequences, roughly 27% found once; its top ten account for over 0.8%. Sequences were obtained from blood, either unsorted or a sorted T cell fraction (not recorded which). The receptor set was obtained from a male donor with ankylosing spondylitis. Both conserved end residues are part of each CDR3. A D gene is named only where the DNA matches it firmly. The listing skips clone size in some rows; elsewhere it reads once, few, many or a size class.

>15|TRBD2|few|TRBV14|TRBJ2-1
TGTGCCAGCAGCCGCGGACTAGCGGGAGGGAATGAGCAGTTCTTC
CASSRGLAGGNEQFF
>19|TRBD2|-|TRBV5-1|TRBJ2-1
TGCGCCAGCAGCTTGGGCCTGTTGGCAGCGGGAGGCCCCTACAATGAGCAGTTCTTC
CASSLGLLAAGGPYNEQFF
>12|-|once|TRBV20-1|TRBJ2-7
TGCAGTGCTAGTTATCAGGGCTACGAGCAGTACTTC
CSASYQGYEQYF
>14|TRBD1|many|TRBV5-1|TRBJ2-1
TGCGCCAGCAGCTCGGGGACAGCTGGCAATGAGCAGTTCTTC
CASSSGTAGNEQFF
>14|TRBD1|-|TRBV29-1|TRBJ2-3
TGCAGCGTTGTAGGGACAGGGGAGGCAGATACGCAGTATTTT
CSVVGTGEADTQYF
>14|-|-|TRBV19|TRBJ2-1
TGTGCCAGTACGGCCGTCCTCGGGTTTTATGAGCAGTTCTTC
CASTAVLGFYEQFF
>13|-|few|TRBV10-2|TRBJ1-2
TGCGCCAGCACGGGACGGTCGGCGGATGGCTACACCTTC
CASTGRSADGYTF
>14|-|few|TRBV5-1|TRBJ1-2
TGCGCCAGCAGCTTGGACCTTTTATCTAATGGCTACACCTTC
CASSLDLLSNGYTF
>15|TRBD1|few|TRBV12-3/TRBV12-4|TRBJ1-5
TGTGCCAGCAGTTCATATGACAGGGACAATCAGCCCCAGCATTTT
CASSSYDRDNQPQHF
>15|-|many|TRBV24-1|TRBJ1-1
TGTGCCACCAGTCAATGCTGGGCCGTGAACACTGAAGCTTTCTTT
CATSQCWAVNTEAFF
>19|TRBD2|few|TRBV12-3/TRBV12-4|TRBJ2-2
TGTGCCAGCAGTTTAGCCACACTAGCGGGAGGTCGGAACACCGGGGAGCTGTTTTTT
CASSLATLAGGRNTGELFF
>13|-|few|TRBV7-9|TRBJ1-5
TGTGCCTCTGGAGCGGGCCGCAATCAGCCCCAGCATTTT
CASGAGRNQPQHF
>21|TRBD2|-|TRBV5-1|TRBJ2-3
TGCGCCAGCAGCATTGGAGGATCTACTAGCGGGAGGGCCAGAAGCACAGATACGCAGTATTTT
CASSIGGSTSGRARSTDTQYF
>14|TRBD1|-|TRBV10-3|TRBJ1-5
TGTGCCATCAGTTCGACAGGGAAGGATCAGCCCCAGCATTTT
CAISSTGKDQPQHF
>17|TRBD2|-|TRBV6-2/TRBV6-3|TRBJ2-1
TGTGCCAGCAGTTACCTCACACTAGCGGCCGCCTACAATGAGCAGTTCTTC
CASSYLTLAAAYNEQFF
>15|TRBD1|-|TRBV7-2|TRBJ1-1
TGTGCCAGCAGCTTAGTTTCAGGGGGTAGCACTGAAGCTTTCTTT
CASSLVSGGSTEAFF
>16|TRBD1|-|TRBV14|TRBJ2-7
TGTGCCAGCAGCCAAGATCTCGGGACAGGGCGTCGCGAGCAGTACTTC
CASSQDLGTGRREQYF
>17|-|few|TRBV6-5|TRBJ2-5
TGTGCCAGCAGTTACTCCCCGACAGAAATTCTACAAGAGACCCAGTACTTC
CASSYSPTEILQETQYF
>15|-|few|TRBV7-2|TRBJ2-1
TGTGCCAGCAGAGTAAGTATGAGCTCCTACAATGAGCAGTTCTTC
CASRVSMSSYNEQFF
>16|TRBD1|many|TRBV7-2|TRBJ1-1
TGTGCCAGCAGCTTAGAGGGAGGACAGGGTGACACTGAAGCTTTCTTT
CASSLEGGQGDTEAFF
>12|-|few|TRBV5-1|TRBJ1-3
TGCGCCAGCGGAGGTTCTGGAAACACCATATATTTT
CASGGSGNTIYF
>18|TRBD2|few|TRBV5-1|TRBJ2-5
TGCGCCAGCAGCTCTCAGACTAGCGGGAGGGGTGGCCAAGAGACCCAGTACTTC
CASSSQTSGRGGQETQYF
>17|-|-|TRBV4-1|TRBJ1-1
TGCGCCAGCAGTCGCGGGACGCCCGGGGCGATGAACACTGAAGCTTTCTTT
CASSRGTPGAMNTEAFF
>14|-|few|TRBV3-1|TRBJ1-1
TGTGCCAGCAGCCACTCTGATACCCGCTTTGAAGCTTTCTTT
CASSHSDTRFEAFF
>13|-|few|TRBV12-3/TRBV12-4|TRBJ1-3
TGTGCCGGGGGGGGTTACTCTGGAAACACCATATATTTT
CAGGGYSGNTIYF
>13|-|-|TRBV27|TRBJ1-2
TGTGCCAGCACCCCCTCCGGTGGGCTTGGCTACACCTTC
CASTPSGGLGYTF
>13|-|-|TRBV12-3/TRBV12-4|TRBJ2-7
TGTGCCAGCAGCCCGACGAGGGCTAGAGAGCAGTACTTC
CASSPTRAREQYF
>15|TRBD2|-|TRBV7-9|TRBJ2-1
TGTGCCAGCAGCTCCCGACTAGCGGCAGACAATGAGCAGTTCTTC
CASSSRLAADNEQFF
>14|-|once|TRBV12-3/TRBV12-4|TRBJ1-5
TGTGCCAGCAGTTTACAGTCTACAGATCAGCCCCAGCATTTT
CASSLQSTDQPQHF
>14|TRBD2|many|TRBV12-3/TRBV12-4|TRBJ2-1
TGTGCCAGCAGTTCCTCACTAGCGAACAATGAGCAGTTCTTC
CASSSSLANNEQFF
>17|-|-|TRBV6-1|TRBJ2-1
TGTGCCAGCAGTCCCCCGGGGCGCGGGCGCTCCTACAATGAGCAGTTCTTC
CASSPPGRGRSYNEQFF
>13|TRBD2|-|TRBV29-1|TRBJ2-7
TGCAGCGTTAATCCTAGCGGGGGCTACGAGCAGTACTTC
CSVNPSGGYEQYF
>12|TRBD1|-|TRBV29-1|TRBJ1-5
TGCAGCGTTCAGGGGGAGAATCAGCCCCAGCATTTT
CSVQGENQPQHF
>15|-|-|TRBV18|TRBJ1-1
TGTGCCAGCTCGCCAGGTTCGGGGCGGGACACTGAAGCTTTCTTT
CASSPGSGRDTEAFF
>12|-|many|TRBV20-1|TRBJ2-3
TGCAGTGCGGAGACCATGGGAGATACGCAGTATTTT
CSAETMGDTQYF
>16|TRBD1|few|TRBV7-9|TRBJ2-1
TGTGCCAGCAGCTCCCCCCCGGGACAGGGGGCGAGTGAGCAGTTCTTC
CASSSPPGQGASEQFF
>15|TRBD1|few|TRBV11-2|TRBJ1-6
TGTGCCAGCAGCTTCGGACAGGGCCTCGGCTCACCCCTCCACTTT
CASSFGQGLGSPLHF
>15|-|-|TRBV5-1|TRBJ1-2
TGCGCCAGCACGCGGGGAGGGGCGCCTAACTATGGCTACACCTTC
CASTRGGAPNYGYTF
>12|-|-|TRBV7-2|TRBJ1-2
TGTGCAGTCCGGGGGATCGACTATGGCTACACCTTC
CAVRGIDYGYTF